These 32 T cell receptor beta chains originate from one sample sequenced in a study of blood T cells in healthy people across ages. Primed by a sample-barcoded 5' primer and a J-beta primer mix, a second PCR proceeded for about 7 to 12 cycles. TCRdb reanalysed the 5' RACE reads using MiXCR and keeps one entry per CDR3 protein. The table has some 1.5 million distinct CDR3 sequences, 28% seen once. The sample taken for sequencing was blood. The receptors originated from a woman in her twenties or thirties in good health.

Only a few counts were recorded for this clonotype. The chain has TRBV7-2 and TRBJ2-5; a weak D match, TRBD1 (6 bases). The CDR3 has 14 residues. Germline V gene lookup returns CDR1 SGHTA and CDR2 FQGNSA. The V end lost 5 bases, the J end lost 5 bases, and 15 bases lay between the germline ends. The CDR3 DNA reads TGTGCCAGCAGCCATAGACAGGTCGGGGAGACCCAGTACTTC. Protein: CASSHRQVGETQYF.

This clonotype was found a few times. The chain couples TRBV11-2 to TRBJ2-1; 7 nucleotides align to TRBD2. J was trimmed by 3 bases and V by 5 bases; bases with no gene match: 10. The CDR3 length is 16 residues. Germline lookup yields CDR1 SGHAT and CDR2 FQNNGV. CDR3 sequence (DNA): TGTGCCAGCAGCCCGGCCCGGGACTACCTCTACAATGAGCAGTTCTTC. Protein: CASSPARDYLYNEQFF.

The genes are TRBV6-6 and TRBJ2-2; 8 bases fit TRBD2. This CDR3 comprises 15 residues. The J segment lost 5 bases and the V segment lost 6 bases, leaving 8 bases of the junction unmatched. Germline CDR1 reads MNHNY; CDR2 reads SVGAGI (reference sequence). The CDR3 region is CASRVLSGVTGELFF. The CDR3 coding sequence is TGTGCCAGCAGGGTACTTAGCGGGGTAACCGGGGAGCTGTTTTTT.

The chain joins TRBV6-5 to TRBJ2-7; 10 bases map to TRBD2. The ends lost 7 bases at V and 2 bases at J; junction bases unmatched: 8. The CDR3 is made up of 15 amino acids. CDR1 MNHEY and CDR2 SVGAGI come from the germline V gene. CDR3 bases: TGTGCCAGCACGCTCGCTAGCGGGGGCCCCTACGAGCAGTACTTC. The encoded protein is CASTLASGGPYEQYF.

Concerning this clonotype itself: A junction end diverges from the germline sequence, so it may reflect a read error. This chain joins TRBV28 and TRBJ2-7; 10 bases map to TRBD2. The germline gives CDR1 MDHEN, CDR2 SYDVKM. The CDR3 covers 16 residues. CDR3 loop: CVSSSRGSGRGYEQYF. The CDR3 DNA follows: TGTGTCAGCAGTTCCCGCGGGAGCGGGAGGGGCTACGAGCAGTACTTC.

A word on this clonotype: It may be a read error: a sequence one base away is much more abundant. This chain uses TRBV12-3 or TRBV12-4 with TRBJ2-1; perhaps TRBD2 as D (6 bases). The DNA end favors TRBJ2-7, so the J call may be wrong. This CDR3 region has 14 residues. The CDR3 reads CASSSGGVYNEQYF. The CDR3 DNA is TGTGCCAGCAGTTCCGGAGGGGTCTACAATGAGCAGTACTTC.

Only a few counts were recorded for this clonotype. V gene TRBV18 combines with J gene TRBJ2-1; D is undetermined. The CDR3 runs to 14 residues. In germline, CDR1 is KGHSH, CDR2 LQKENI. V dropped 2 bases and J dropped 2 bases, with 7 bases sitting between them. The CDR3 coding sequence is TGTGCCAGCTCACCAGGGGTCCCCTACAATGAGCAGTTCTTC. Translated: CASSPGVPYNEQFF.

The chain links TRBV12-3 or TRBV12-4 to TRBJ1-2, with a weak D call TRBD1 (6 bases). This CDR3 has 17 amino acids. V lost 6 bases to trimming and J lost 3 bases, with 23 bases between them. The CDR3 loop is CASSWGQTGGRDYGYTF. Here the CDR3 DNA reads TGTGCCAGCAGCTGGGGCCAGACAGGAGGTCGGGACTATGGCTACACCTTC.

Many counts were recorded for this clonotype. CDR3 sequence (DNA): TGTGCCAGCAGTCAGGGACAGGGGAGCTATGGCTACACCTTC. It yields the protein CASSQGQGSYGYTF. This chain connects TRBV6-6 to TRBJ1-2; 10 nucleotides match TRBD1. Germline CDR1 is MNHNY and CDR2 is SVGAGI (reference sequence). The CDR3 spans 14 residues. The V and J ends lost 5 bases and 4 bases, in that order; junction bases with no gene match: 4.

The chain joins TRBV10-1 to TRBJ2-1, with 9 bases aligning to TRBD1. Germline-derived CDR1 and CDR2 are WNHNN and SYGVQD (reference sequence). The length of the CDR3 is 14 residues. J was trimmed by 4 bases and V by 6 bases; bases with no gene match: 4. The CDR3 DNA reads TGCGCCAGCAGCGGACAGGGGACTTACAATGAGCAGTTCTTC. Its translation: CASSGQGTYNEQFF.

The genes are TRBV18 and TRBJ2-4, with 9 bases aligning to TRBD1. The DNA matches TRBJ2-5 better at its end, which makes the J call doubtful. Germline V lookup: CDR1 KGHSH, CDR2 LQKENI. CDR3 size: 14 residues. CDR3 region: CASHRDRAEETQYF. Here the CDR3 DNA reads TGTGCCAGCCACCGGGACAGGGCCGAAGAGACCCAGTACTTC.

This chain uses TRBV6-2 or TRBV6-3 with TRBJ1-2, with D possibly being TRBD1 (6 bases). In germline, CDR1 is MNHEY, CDR2 SVGEGT. The CDR3 totals 13 residues. The ends were cut back, 5 bases at V and 4 bases at J, with 11 bases in the middle. The CDR3 DNA sequence: TGTGCCAGCAGTGATCAGGGGCTCTATGGCTACACCTTC. Translation: CASSDQGLYGYTF.

Note on this clonotype: A much larger clonotype is one base distant, so this may be a read error. The gene calls are TRBV5-5 and TRBJ2-5, with a tentative D call TRBD2 (5 bases). Per the germline V gene, CDR1 is SGHKS and CDR2 is YYEKEE (reference sequence). CDR3 length equals 14 residues. Here the CDR3 reads CASGVGENGETLYF. The CDR3 DNA reads as TGTGCCAGCGGAGTTGGGGAGAACGGTGAGACCCTGTACTTC.

This chain links TRBV5-1 with TRBJ2-4; 10 nucleotides line up with TRBD1. Near its end, the DNA agrees better with TRBJ2-5, so the J call may be wrong. This CDR3 spans 15 amino acids. Germline V gives CDR1 SGHRS, CDR2 YFSETQ. CDR3 sequence reads: CASSLGGQGKETQYF. The CDR3 DNA reads as TGCGCCAGCAGCTTGGGGGGACAGGGGAAAGAGACCCAGTACTTC.

The sample holds many counts of this clonotype. J is TRBJ2-7 and V is TRBV7-2, with D unclear. Germline loops: CDR1 SGHTA, CDR2 FQGNSA. The V gene lost 8 bases and the J gene lost 2 bases, with 10 bases spanning the gap. CDR3 size: 12 residues. The CDR3 DNA is TGTGCCAGCGCTCCAGGAGCCTACGAGCAGTACTTC. Its translation: CASAPGAYEQYF.

Concerning this clonotype: Mismatch with germline at one junction end may stem from a read error. The chain has TRBV20-1 and TRBJ2-2; D perhaps matches TRBD2 (6 bases). There are 15 residues in the CDR3. Germline V gene sequence: CDR1 DFQATT, CDR2 SNEGSKA (reference sequence). CDR3 sequence: CTARDRRGNTGELFF. CDR3 nucleotide sequence: TGCACTGCTAGAGATCGGCGGGGTAACACCGGGGAGCTGTTTTTT.

Remarks on this clonotype: The conserved phenylalanine or tryptophan normally closing the CDR3 is absent here, so this likely arose from a read error. The chain couples TRBV20-1 to TRBJ2-4; TRBD1 aligns across 9 bases. The J call could be wrong; TRBJ2-7 is a better fit for the DNA end. Germline lookup yields CDR1 DFQATT and CDR2 SNEGSKA (reference sequence). The CDR3 consists of 14 residues. DNA of the CDR3: TGCAGTGCTAACCGGGACAGGGTCATTGCCGAGCAGTACTAC. This codes for CSANRDRVIAEQYY.

This clonotype was picked up a small number of times. The rearrangement joins TRBV7-2 to TRBJ2-3, with D perhaps matching TRBD2 (5 bases). Germline CDR1 reads SGHTA; CDR2 reads FQGNSA. V lost 4 bases and J lost 6, with 17 bases in between. The CDR3 consists of 15 residues. As DNA, the CDR3 is TGTGCCAGCAGCTCCGACTACATTTCACAGGATACGCAGTATTTT. Encoded protein: CASSSDYISQDTQYF. The whole variable domain, filled in from reference TRBV7-2 and TRBJ2-3, reads GAGVSQSPSNKVTEKGKDVELRCDPISGHTALYWYRQSLGQGLEFLIYFQGNSAPDKSGLPSDRFSAERTGGSVSTLTIQRTQQEDSAVYLCASSSDYISQDTQYFGPGTRLTVL.

At least ten counts were recorded for this clonotype. The rearrangement uses TRBV6-5 and TRBJ2-5; D is unresolved. The CDR3 consists of 15 residues. Germline V gene sequence: CDR1 MNHEY, CDR2 SVGAGI. Trimming removed 0 bases from V and 3 bases from J, with 11 bases in between. The CDR3 DNA reads TGTGCCAGCAGTTACTCAGACGGCCGGAAAGAGACCCAGTACTTC. Protein sequence: CASSYSDGRKETQYF.

This clonotype was counted between two and nine times. V and J are TRBV3-1 and TRBJ2-1; perhaps TRBD1 as D (5 bases). Germline V gene lookup returns CDR1 LGHDT and CDR2 YNNKEL (reference sequence). Trimming took 2 bases from V and 5 from J, leaving 13 bases between them. CDR3 length: 15 residues. CDR3 nucleotides: TGTGCCAGCAGCCAACTCTACGACAGTGACAATGAGCAGTTCTTC. It codes for CASSQLYDSDNEQFF.

This clonotype was seen ten or more times. The chain links TRBV4-1 to TRBJ2-5; D remains ambiguous. In germline, CDR1 is MGHRA, CDR2 YSYEKL. Trimming removed 0 bases at V and 2 bases at J, with 10 bases between. This CDR3 has 15 amino acids. CDR3 DNA: TGCGCCAGCAGCCAAGAATCTCAAGGACAAGAGACCCAGTACTTC. Translated: CASSQESQGQETQYF.

On this clonotype itself: A junction boundary mismatches the germline segment, possibly from a read error. The CDR3 loop reads CVSSSDGFLQPQHF. The CDR3 DNA is TGTGTCAGCAGCTCGGACGGGTTCCTTCAGCCCCAGCATTTT. The chain is built from TRBV6-5 and TRBJ1-5; D is unresolved. CDR1 is MNHEY, CDR2 SVGAGI, per germline. This CDR3 region has 14 residues.

This clonotype was detected ten times or more. The genes are TRBV20-1 and TRBJ1-4; D is ambiguous. Looked up from germline, CDR1 is DFQATT and CDR2 is SNEGSKA (reference sequence). The CDR3 length is 15 residues. Trimming stripped 4 bases from V and 0 bases from J, with 12 bases between. The CDR3 here is CSATNPGSTNEKLFF. CDR3 coding DNA: TGCAGTGCTACAAATCCAGGTTCAACTAATGAAAAACTGTTTTTT.

This clonotype occurred many times. The CDR3 reads CASSVPSGSSYNEQFF. Written as DNA, the CDR3 is TGTGCCAGCAGCGTCCCTAGCGGGAGCTCCTACAATGAGCAGTTCTTC. The V call is TRBV9, the J call TRBJ2-1; 10 nucleotides line up with TRBD2. CDR1 and CDR2 from the germline V gene are SGDLS and YYNGEE. With 2 bases clipped from V and 0 bases from J, the junction kept 2 bases outside the gene matches. The CDR3 has 16 residues.

The chain combines TRBV29-1 with TRBJ1-1, with D maybe TRBD1 (5 bases). V was clipped by 4 bases and J by 4 bases, with 13 bases between them. Germline values: CDR1 SQVTM, CDR2 ANQGSEA. The CDR3 sequence is 13 residues long. For the CDR3, the DNA is TGCAGCGTTGTTGGGGACGGGGCCACTGAAGCTTTCTTT. Translated: CSVVGDGATEAFF.

The chain uses TRBV20-1 and TRBJ2-1; 8 bases are shared with TRBD2. This CDR3 is built from 14 residues. Germline V lookup: CDR1 DFQATT, CDR2 SNEGSKA (reference sequence). Germline trimming cut 3 bases from V and 8 bases from J; bases unmatched to any gene: 9. The CDR3 sequence is CSASQTSDHYEQFF. DNA of the CDR3: TGCAGTGCTAGTCAGACTAGCGATCACTATGAGCAGTTCTTC.

The genes are TRBV7-3 and TRBJ2-3, with no clear D. Trimming stripped 2 bases from V and 4 bases from J, with 13 bases between. This CDR3 has 15 residues. Germline CDR1 reads SGHTA; CDR2 reads FQGTGA. The CDR3 reads CASSLDLRSPDTQYF. The CDR3 region has the DNA TGTGCCAGCAGCTTAGACTTAAGGTCTCCAGATACGCAGTATTTT.

V gene TRBV6-2 or TRBV6-3 combines with J gene TRBJ2-1, with TRBD2 matching over 10 bases. This CDR3 comprises 15 residues. CDR1 is MNHEY and CDR2 is SVGEGT in the germline V gene. The V and J ends lost 7 bases and 6 bases, in that order; junction bases with no gene match: 9. Written as DNA, the CDR3 is TGTGCCAGCACCGACAGCGGGAGGGCCCTCAATGAGCAGTTCTTC. Amino acid sequence: CASTDSGRALNEQFF.

This clonotype showed up many times. This chain uses TRBV12-3 or TRBV12-4 with TRBJ1-2; 10 positions match TRBD1. The CDR3 has 14 amino acids. V trimming: 6 bases; J trimming: 5 bases; junction bases outside the gene matches: 6. CDR3 in amino acids: CASRRQGAGYGYTF. The CDR3 coding sequence is TGTGCCAGCAGACGACAGGGGGCTGGGTATGGCTACACCTTC.

This clonotype was counted between two and nine times. This sequence joins TRBV5-1 and TRBJ2-7; TRBD2 is a possible D gene (6 bases). Between the trimmed V and J ends, which lost 3 bases and 5 bases, there was a span of 15 bases. CDR1 and CDR2 from the germline V gene are SGHRS and YFSETQ. CDR3 size: 14 residues. DNA for the CDR3: TGCGCCAGCAGCTCTCGACGGGGAGGTGACGAGCAGTACTTC. This codes for CASSSRRGGDEQYF.

Only a few counts were recorded for this clonotype. The chain has TRBV19 and TRBJ1-2; the D gene is possibly TRBD1 (5 bases). This CDR3 contains 13 residues. V was shortened by 3 bases and J by 6 bases, with 11 bases between the two germline ends. Germline lookup yields CDR1 LNHDA and CDR2 SQIVND (reference sequence). The CDR3 loop is CASSMEGLHGYTF. The CDR3 DNA reads TGTGCCAGTAGTATGGAGGGGTTGCATGGCTACACCTTC.

This clonotype was observed a few times. The chain couples TRBV9 to TRBJ2-5; a weak D match, TRBD1 (6 bases). Germline V gives CDR1 SGDLS, CDR2 YYNGEE. The length of the CDR3 is 14 residues. V lost 0 bases, J lost 5 bases, and 11 bases lay in between. CDR3 in DNA: TGTGCCAGCAGCGTAGGTCAGGGGTCGGAGACCCAGTACTTC. It translates to CASSVGQGSETQYF.